This T cell receptor beta chain was obtained from a study of T cells in localized non-small cell lung cancer. Clones were sequenced by immunoSEQ multiplex PCR, and TCRdb holds only the in-frame ones, with some missing. This table has under 4,500 clones, about 38% appearing once. Findings and caveats of the study: Within adjacent lung there appeared a median about 54 of the top 100 tumor clones.

The CDR3 extends over 14 amino acids. Germline V gene lookup returns CDR1 SGHNT and CDR2 YENEEA. Trimming removed 3 bases from V and 3 bases from J, with 9 bases in between. As for this clone: What it recognizes is unknown.

The receptor was isolated from a woman aged 35 to 75 with stage I lung adenocarcinoma. This sequence joins TRBV11-3 and TRBJ1-3; D gene unclear. This specimen consisted of lung tumor tissue, obtained before any cancer treatment. The CDR3 DNA reads TGTGCCAGCAGCTTCGTTGACCGTGGAAACACCATATATTTT. It yields the protein CASSFVDRGNTIYF.